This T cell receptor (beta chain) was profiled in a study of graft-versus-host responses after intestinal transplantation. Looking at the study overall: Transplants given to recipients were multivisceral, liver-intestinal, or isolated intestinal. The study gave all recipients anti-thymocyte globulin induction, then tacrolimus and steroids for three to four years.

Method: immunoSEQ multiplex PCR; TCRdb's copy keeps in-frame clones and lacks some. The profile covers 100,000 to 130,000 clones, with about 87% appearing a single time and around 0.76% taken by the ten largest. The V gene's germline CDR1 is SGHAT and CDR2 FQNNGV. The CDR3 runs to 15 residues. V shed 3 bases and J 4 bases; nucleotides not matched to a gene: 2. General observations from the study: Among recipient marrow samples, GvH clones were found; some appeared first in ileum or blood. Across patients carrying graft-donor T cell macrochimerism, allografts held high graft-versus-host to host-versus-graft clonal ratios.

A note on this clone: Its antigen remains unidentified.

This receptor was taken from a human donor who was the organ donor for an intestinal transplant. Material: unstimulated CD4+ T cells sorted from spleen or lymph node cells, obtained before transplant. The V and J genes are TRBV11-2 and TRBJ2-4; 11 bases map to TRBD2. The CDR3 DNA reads TGTGCCAGCAGCTTGACTAGCGGGAATAAAAACATTCAGTACTTC. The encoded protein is CASSLTSGNKNIQYF.